Presented here are 3 T cell receptor beta chains from one specimen sequenced in a study of beta chain features in type 1 diabetes. Overall study results and limits: Significant though moderate, a shortening of TCRB CDR3s appeared in all four CD4+ subsets of Type 1 diabetes patients.

Sequencing targeted expressed TCRB transcripts, as all isolated RNA had been reverse transcribed. The method was immunoSEQ multiplex PCR; TCRdb's version includes in-frame clones alone and lacks a portion of them. The data contain some 370,000 clones, over 9% of them singletons. These receptors have no identified antigens. The source material was central memory CD4+ T cells from blood. The source is a man in his thirties or forties with type 1 diabetes.

The chain joins TRBV6-6 to TRBJ2-7, with D possibly matching TRBD1 (5 bases). This CDR3 spans 15 amino acids. Trimming left V 2 bases short and J 2 bases short, with 13 bases between. Germline V gene lookup returns CDR1 MNHNY and CDR2 SVGAGI (reference sequence). The CDR3 DNA reads as TGTGCCAGCAGTTACGGGATAGGGGCAACCTACGAGCAGTACTTC. Amino acid sequence: CASSYGIGATYEQYF.

The CDR3 region has the DNA TGTGCCAGCAACGCCAGGGGGCACACCGGGGAGCTGTTTTTT. It translates to CASNARGHTGELFF. This chain links TRBV2 with TRBJ2-2, with 8 bases identical to TRBD1. The V gene end was trimmed by 7 bases and the J gene end by 3 bases; junction bases not matched to a gene: 4. This CDR3 region has 14 residues. Looked up from germline, CDR1 is SNHLY and CDR2 is FYNNEI.

The V and J genes are TRBV6-6 and TRBJ2-3; D is unclear. Trimming left V 5 bases short and J 2 bases short, with 11 bases between. The germline gives CDR1 MNHNY, CDR2 SVGAGI (reference sequence). The CDR3 totals 14 residues. This CDR3 is CASSQSSATDTQYF. CDR3 in DNA: TGTGCCAGCAGTCAGAGCAGTGCCACAGATACGCAGTATTTT.